This T cell receptor beta chain was sequenced in a study of cytomegalovirus exposure and HLA in healthy donors. The CDR3 contains 13 residues. Trimming cost V 5 bases and J 2 bases, with 9 bases left between them. Germline loops: CDR1 PRHDT, CDR2 FYEKMQ (reference sequence). Sequenced by immunoSEQ multiplex PCR; TCRdb stores in-frame clones only, minus some. The sample carries about 150,000 clones, just under 90% recorded once. The sequenced sample was PBMCs. The rearrangement joins TRBV13 to TRBJ2-5; perhaps TRBD1 as D (6 bases). This sequence was found in a woman younger than 45 in good health and CMV-seropositive. The CDR3 is CASSGQLQETQYF. The CDR3 bases are TGTGCCAGCAGCGGACAGTTACAAGAGACCCAGTACTTC.